The T cell receptor beta chain under discussion was sequenced for a study of T cells in Graves' hyperthyroidism and ophthalmopathy. Unmatched junction bases numbered 8, after V lost 0 bases and J lost 9 bases. CDR1 and CDR2 from the germline V gene are PRHDT and FYEKMQ (reference sequence). This CDR3 contains 16 residues. Amplified regions were TCR beta CDR3 sequences from RNA transcripts. The HTBI primer set served for first-round RT-PCR of the TCR CDR3. TCRdb fed the multiplex PCR reads into MiXCR, producing one record per CDR3 protein. Of 400,000 to 500,000 distinct CDR3 sequences in the sample, around 14% were seen once. An absence of ophthalmopathy progression within 18 months meant stable Graves' hyperthyroidism.

The source of this sequence is a woman aged 18-35 years with Graves' hyperthyroidism. The sequencing sample was made of blood. The chain is built from TRBV13 and TRBJ2-1, with TRBD2 matching over 10 bases. CDR3 sequence: CASSLGSSGSRGEQFF. The CDR3 DNA sequence: TGTGCCAGCAGCTTAGGATCTAGCGGGAGTCGAGGTGAGCAGTTCTTC.